The 19 T cell receptor beta chains in this list originate from one sample, sequenced in a study of cytomegalovirus exposure and HLA in healthy donors. Assay: immunoSEQ multiplex PCR; the TCRdb copy retains only in-frame clones and omits some. The sample includes around 60,000 clones, 90% to 95% of them seen just once. The sample comprised PBMCs. These receptors came from a woman under 30 in good health and CMV-seronegative.

V gene TRBV6-5 combines with J gene TRBJ2-1, with D maybe TRBD2 (6 bases). The CDR3 totals 15 residues. V dropped 2 bases and J dropped 10 bases, with 18 bases sitting between them. CDR1 and CDR2 (germline): MNHEY, SVGAGI. The CDR3: CASSYGARRSGEQFF. The CDR3, as DNA: TGTGCCAGCAGTTACGGAGCGAGGCGGAGCGGGGAGCAGTTCTTC.

V usage is TRBV6-5 and J usage is TRBJ2-7; 9 positions match TRBD2. The CDR3 consists of 13 residues. The germline V gene encodes CDR1 MNHEY and CDR2 SVGAGI. Trimming cost V 10 bases and J 5 bases; bases outside gene matches: 9. CDR3 DNA sequence: TGTGCCACCCTAGCGGGACGGCGAGACGAGCAGTACTTC. This codes for CATLAGRRDEQYF.

Comments on this clone: The germline gene is not matched at one end of the junction; a read error may be the cause. The CDR3 DNA is TGTGCCAGCAGCTTTCGACAGGGCTACACCTTC. It specifies CASSFRQGYTF. The chain joins TRBV5-1 to TRBJ1-2; D possibly corresponds to TRBD1 (5 bases). There are 11 residues in the CDR3. Looked up from germline, CDR1 is SGHRS and CDR2 is YFSETQ.

This chain connects TRBV6-5 to TRBJ2-7, with 11 nucleotides matching TRBD2. V gave up 4 bases and J gave up 2 bases; unmatched junction bases: 4. CDR3 size: 15 residues. CDR1 is MNHEY, CDR2 SVGAGI, per germline. For the CDR3, the DNA is TGTGCCAGCAGTTCGGGACTAGCGGAGACCTACGAGCAGTACTTC. Amino acid sequence: CASSSGLAETYEQYF.

This clone has a handful of counts. The chain couples TRBV19 to TRBJ2-7; the D gene is possibly TRBD1 (6 bases). This CDR3 is built from 14 residues. V lost 10 bases and J 2 bases, leaving 18 bases between the germline ends. CDR1 is LNHDA and CDR2 is SQIVND in the germline V gene (reference sequence). Here the CDR3 reads CATAKGETTYEQYF. The CDR3 DNA follows: TGTGCCACAGCTAAGGGGGAGACTACCTACGAGCAGTACTTC.

The gene calls are TRBV29-1 and TRBJ2-5, with 10 bases lining up with TRBD2. CDR1 is SQVTM, CDR2 ANQGSEA, per germline. The CDR3 sequence is 16 residues long. The junction had 9 bases not matched to a gene; V was cut back by 0 bases and J by 5 bases. The CDR3 protein is CSVEDLASGSGETQYF. DNA for the CDR3: TGCAGCGTTGAAGATTTGGCTAGCGGGAGTGGGGAGACCCAGTACTTC.

The chain recombines TRBV6-6 with TRBJ1-6; D call uncertain. This CDR3 is built from 13 residues. In germline, CDR1 is MNHNY, CDR2 SVGAGI (reference sequence). V lost 5 bases and J 7 bases, leaving 9 bases between the germline ends. The CDR3 sequence: CASSLPGNSPLHF. CDR3 in DNA: TGTGCCAGCAGTCTTCCGGGAAATTCACCCCTCCACTTT.

CDR3 DNA: TGCGCCAGCAGCGCAGGGTTGAACACTGAAGCTTTCTTT. This encodes CASSAGLNTEAFF. This chain joins TRBV5-1 and TRBJ1-1; possibly TRBD1 for D (5 bases). V was cut by 4 bases and J by 0 bases, with 7 bases left in between. The CDR3 covers 13 residues. CDR1 is SGHRS, CDR2 YFSETQ, per germline.

The V and J genes are TRBV28 and TRBJ2-7, with D tentatively TRBD1 (5 bases). The V and J ends lost 6 bases and 2 bases respectively, with 11 bases between them. Germline-derived CDR1 and CDR2 are MDHEN and SYDVKM. This CDR3 is 13 amino acids long. For the CDR3, the DNA is TGTGCCAGCAGCCTTCCGACAGCCTACGAGCAGTACTTC. Translating gives CASSLPTAYEQYF.

CDR3 DNA sequence: TGTGCCAGCAGCCAGGGCAGGGCCGATGAGCAGTTCTTC. Protein sequence: CASSQGRADEQFF. The J gene is TRBJ2-1, the V gene TRBV14; D might be TRBD1 (5 bases). The CDR3 has 13 amino acids. Germline lookup yields CDR1 SGHDN and CDR2 FVKESK. The V end was cut by 3 bases, the J end by 8 bases, with 11 bases between.

The chain is built from TRBV2 and TRBJ1-2; unclear D gene. Germline loops: CDR1 SNHLY, CDR2 FYNNEI. The CDR3 is 13 amino acids. Trimming left V 5 bases short and J 4 bases short, with 11 bases between. DNA of the CDR3: TGTGCCAGCAGTCTTAACTCCCTCTATGGCTACACCTTC. Protein sequence: CASSLNSLYGYTF.

The J gene is TRBJ2-1, the V gene TRBV5-1; 11 bases line up with TRBD2. The CDR3 has 14 residues. Germline CDR1 and CDR2: SGHRS and YFSETQ. The junction had 5 bases not matched to a gene; V was cut back by 4 bases and J by 8 bases. The CDR3 DNA reads TGCGCCAGCAGCCCACTAGCGGGAGATCATGAGCAGTTCTTC. The encoded protein is CASSPLAGDHEQFF. Full variable domain (missing parts from reference TRBV5-1 and TRBJ2-1): KAGVTQTPRYLIKTRGQQVTLSCSPISGHRSVSWYQQTPGQGLQFLFEYFSETQRNKGNFPGRFSGRQFSNSRSEMNVSTLELGDSALYLCASSPLAGDHEQFFGPGTRLTVL.

V usage is TRBV21-1 and J usage is TRBJ2-7; the table's D call, TRBD2, has no DNA check behind it. TRBV21-1 is reported as a pseudogene. CDR3 length: 14 amino acids. CDR3 DNA sequence: TGTGCCAGCAGGGGAGCGGGAGGCGATTACGAGCAGTACTTC. It encodes CASRGAGGDYEQYF.

The rearrangement joins TRBV9 to TRBJ2-1; possible D gene TRBD1, 5 bases. CDR1 SGDLS and CDR2 YYNGEE come from the germline V gene. This CDR3 has 14 residues. With 0 bases removed from V and 8 bases from J, the gap between germline ends came to 12 bases. The CDR3 DNA follows: TGTGCCAGCAGCGTAGGCCCAGAAGGGGATGAGCAGTTCTTC. Translation gives CASSVGPEGDEQFF.

The chain joins TRBV7-9 to TRBJ2-5; D possibly corresponds to TRBD1 (6 bases). Trimming left V 3 bases short and J 3 bases short, with 14 bases between. CDR3 length equals 15 residues. The germline CDR1 and CDR2 sequences are SEHNR and FQNEAQ (reference sequence). CDR3 loop: CASSLTGGNEETQYF. CDR3 nucleotides: TGTGCCAGCAGCTTGACAGGAGGCAATGAAGAGACCCAGTACTTC.

The J gene is TRBJ2-5, the V gene TRBV28, with D possibly being TRBD2 (7 bases). CDR3 length equals 16 residues. CDR1 and CDR2 (germline): MDHEN, SYDVKM. V lost 5 bases to trimming and J lost 5 bases, with 21 bases between them. The CDR3 here is CASSDRPGGSEETQYF. The CDR3 DNA sequence: TGTGCCAGCAGTGACAGGCCGGGGGGATCTGAGGAGACCCAGTACTTC.

This chain joins TRBV6-1 and TRBJ2-7, with D tentatively TRBD2 (6 bases). Trimming removed 6 bases at V and 0 bases at J, with 15 bases between. The CDR3 is 15 residues long. Germline V lookup: CDR1 MNHNS, CDR2 SASEGT. CDR3 protein: CASSLGRGGSYEQYF. Written as DNA, the CDR3 is TGTGCCAGCAGCCTAGGCCGGGGAGGCTCCTACGAGCAGTACTTC.

This sequence joins TRBV28 and TRBJ1-2; D not certain. CDR3 length: 15 amino acids. CDR1 is MDHEN and CDR2 is SYDVKM in the germline V gene. Trimming shortened V by 2 bases and J by 3 bases, and 13 bases separated the two germline ends. The CDR3 DNA reads as TGTGCCAGCAGTTTAGGCAGGCAAACGTACTATGGCTACACCTTC. Amino acid sequence: CASSLGRQTYYGYTF.

This chain connects TRBV6-5 to TRBJ2-1; 8 nucleotides line up with TRBD2. The germline CDR1 and CDR2 sequences are MNHEY and SVGAGI. The CDR3 spans 15 residues. With V trimmed by 6 bases and J by 3 bases, 7 bases remained unmatched. The CDR3 DNA is TGTGCCAGCAGAACTAGCGGAGGGAGCTACAATGAGCAGTTCTTC. Its protein product is CASRTSGGSYNEQFF.